Listed here is a single T cell receptor beta chain. This clone has a handful of counts. Its antigen is still unknown. These data are taken from a study of T cell clonality in common variable immunodeficiency (dated by TCRdb to the mid-2010s). CVID samples and control samples contributed equivalent amounts of genomic DNA as sequencing input. For every sample, a 60 bp segment covering the rearranged TCRbeta CDR3 region was amplified and then sequenced. TCRbeta amplification used the immunoSEQ assay, a bias-corrected multiplex PCR with high-throughput sequencing. The paper's processing steps were these. Every unique nucleotide sequence counted as a clone and was annotated with V, D and J genes, copy number and frequency. Sequences were labeled productive if in frame, and non-productive if out of frame or containing stop codons. As previously described, Shannon's entropy was used to calculate clonality. Mean CDR3 Kyte-Doolittle hydropathy was derived from the predicted amino acid sequences of productive clones. Hierarchical clustering of scaled V gene usage was performed with the R hclust function using Manhattan distance and complete linkage. Sharing of clones by CDR3 amino acid sequence was evaluated through resampling of 12 repertoires per group over 100 rounds. The repertoires were searched for about 68 published EBV-specific TCRbeta sequences and roughly 250 published CMV-specific TCRbeta sequences. Analysis left out a couple of CVID samples that produced under 10,000 sequences, so 35 to 50 CVID repertoires remained. The table was pulled from immuneACCESS by TCRdb, which kept in-frame rearrangements only. Such tables lose some clones; where checked, under half of the loss comes from unresolved V genes, and the rest has no known cause. The V and J calls and the clone size are those of that table, but D and trimming were determined from the DNA. The sample has 35,000 to 50,000 clones on record, with no singletons. The ten largest clones capture 0.68% of the sample.

Broad study findings and their caveats: According to the authors, finding the cause of the higher clonality in CVID would require sequencing the repertoires of T cell subpopulations. Fewer TCRbeta clones were shared among CVID subjects than among healthy controls (p < 0.0001). Even though DNA input was equal, the average per sample came to about 81,820 unique sequences for controls compared with approximately 30,000 for CVID samples. Increased TCRbeta clonality was found in CVID subjects compared with healthy controls (t-test p = 0.018), with the increase being most characteristic of about a third of subjects. Fewer deletions and N-nucleotide insertions were reportedly observed in CVID TCRbeta sequences, and highly modified clones with 13 or more V deletions were reportedly absent from CVID TCRbeta sequences. Correlations of repertoire features with clinical complications were constrained by heterogeneity among patients within the CVID cohort.

Most of the CVID patients and most of the healthy controls were of Caucasian heritage. Heparinized peripheral whole blood samples of 5 to 8 ml were collected from each donor. Genomic DNA from adults with common variable immune deficiency (CVID) and from healthy adult controls was the source for sequencing TCRbeta CDR3 repertoires. A total of around 22 healthy adult volunteers (approximately 12 female and ten or so male; age range about 20 to 70 years, mean age around 32) were included in the control group. Diluted blood was density-centrifuged over Hypaque 1077 or Ficoll-Paque to isolate peripheral blood mononuclear cells. Genomic DNA was obtained from unsorted mononuclear cells through either Qiagen column purification or a centrifugation-based method. The sample consisted of peripheral blood mononuclear cells. This clonotype originated in a person between 18 and 75 years old in good health.

The covered CDR3 bases are TGTGCCAGCAGCTCACAGAGATCGAACAATGAC. It is translated as CASSSQRSNND. The full-length CDR3 reads as CASSSQRSNNDYTF. The chain is made from TRBV7-2 and TRBJ1-2, with the D gene call left open. The read falls 3 residues short of the CDR3 end, and the missing part is taken from the germline J gene. Counted from cysteine to phenylalanine, this CDR3 has 14 amino acids. Part of the CDR3 DNA is given, 33 bases translated from base 1. CDR1 and CDR2 are read off the germline V gene as SGHTA and FQGNSA. The entire variable domain, with the stretches around the CDR3 drawn from the reference TRBV7-2 and TRBJ1-2 proteins, is GAGVSQSPSNKVTEKGKDVELRCDPISGHTALYWYRQSLGQGLEFLIYFQGNSAPDKSGLPSDRFSAERTGGSVSTLTIQRTQQEDSAVYLCASSSQRSNNDYTFGSGTRLTVV.